These 11 T cell receptor beta chains came from one sample sequenced in a study of T cell responses to AZD1222 COVID-19 vaccine. Profiling relied on immunoSEQ multiplex PCR, and the TCRdb table lists in-frame clones only, not all of them. The sample has about 160,000 clones, 91% seen once; the top ten hold approximately 2%. The specimen comprised peripheral blood, sampled on day 0 of AZD1222 vaccination. All receptors come from an adult in good health.

The CDR3 loop reads CASSPGAPTNTGELFF. The CDR3 DNA reads TGTGCCAGCAGCCCGGGGGCCCCAACGAACACCGGGGAGCTGTTTTTT. V and J are TRBV14 and TRBJ2-2; perhaps D is TRBD1 or TRBD2 (6 bases each). CDR1 and CDR2 (germline): SGHDN, FVKESK. This CDR3 region has 16 residues. V lost 4 bases to trimming and J lost 0 bases, with 12 bases between them.

The CDR3 loop is CAISEADTQYF. CDR3 nucleotide sequence: TGTGCCATCAGTGAGGCAGATACGCAGTATTTT. V gene TRBV10-3 combines with J gene TRBJ2-3; D not resolved. Germline assignment: CDR1 ENHRY and CDR2 SYGVKD. There are 11 residues in the CDR3. With 2 bases removed from V and 4 bases from J, the gap between germline ends came to 1 base.

This clone was detected once. The V call is TRBV7-2, the J call TRBJ1-6; D gene uncertain. Germline values: CDR1 SGHTA, CDR2 FQGNSA. The V and J ends lost 1 base and 10 bases respectively, with 11 bases between them. This CDR3 spans 14 amino acids. Written as DNA, the CDR3 is TGTGCCAGCAGCTTAGACGGGTTCCAGTCACCCCTCCACTTT. Its protein product is CASSLDGFQSPLHF.

The chain couples TRBV7-2 to TRBJ2-7; 11 positions match TRBD2. The germline gives CDR1 SGHTA, CDR2 FQGNSA. This CDR3 contains 15 residues. Trimming cost V 3 bases and J 2 bases; bases outside gene matches: 3. CDR3 residues: CASSFSTSGTYEQYF. The DNA of the CDR3 is TGTGCCAGCAGCTTCTCGACTAGCGGGACCTACGAGCAGTACTTC.

The CDR3 spells CASSQLGGELFF. CDR3 nucleotides: TGTGCCAGCAGCCAATTGGGGGGGGAGCTGTTTTTT. The chain links TRBV3-1 (or the pseudogene TRBV3-2) to TRBJ2-2; D is ambiguous. Trimming stripped 2 bases from V and 8 bases from J, with 6 bases between. From germline, CDR1 is LGHDT and CDR2 YNNKEL (reference sequence). The CDR3 has 12 residues.

The chain recombines TRBV27 with TRBJ2-1; 9 nucleotides line up with TRBD2. Looked up from germline, CDR1 is MNHEY and CDR2 is SMNVEV (reference sequence). V was clipped by 4 bases and J by 0 bases; unmatched bases: 1. The CDR3 sequence is 15 residues long. The CDR3 nucleotides read TGTGCCAGCAGTTATAGCGGGAGCTCCTACAATGAGCAGTTCTTC. This sequence encodes CASSYSGSSYNEQFF.

The V and J genes are TRBV4-1 and TRBJ2-7; TRBD1 is a possible D gene (5 bases). This CDR3 comprises 14 residues. Trimming cost V 3 bases and J 7 bases, with 16 bases left between them. Germline V lookup: CDR1 MGHRA, CDR2 YSYEKL. In DNA form, the CDR3 reads TGCGCCAGCAGCCATTCAGCAGGGCTGGAGGAGCAGTACTTC. It codes for CASSHSAGLEEQYF.

V is TRBV5-4 and J is TRBJ1-4, with a possible D match to TRBD1 (6 bases). Germline-derived CDR1 and CDR2 are SGHNT and YYREEE (reference sequence). With 1 base removed from V and 7 bases from J, the gap between germline ends came to 23 bases. This CDR3 comprises 18 residues. The CDR3 DNA sequence: TGTGCCAGCAGCTTGTCAATAACAGGGAGGTCATTGGGTGAAAAACTGTTTTTT. Translated: CASSLSITGRSLGEKLFF.

The chain employs TRBV6-5 and TRBJ2-7; 7 bases agree with TRBD1. This CDR3 is built from 16 residues. The germline V gene has CDR1 MNHEY and CDR2 SVGAGI. V trimming: 0 bases; J trimming: 9 bases; junction bases outside the gene matches: 14. CDR3 coding DNA: TGTGCCAGCAGTTACTCTTTTGGGACAGAGGGAAAATGGCAGTACTTC. Translated, it gives CASSYSFGTEGKWQYF.

Written as DNA, the CDR3 is TGCGCCAGCAGCTTGCGTCGCGGAGGAGATACGCAGTATTTT. The encoded protein is CASSLRRGGDTQYF. The rearrangement links TRBV5-1 to TRBJ2-3; D is possibly TRBD2 (5 bases). The V gene lost 1 base and the J gene lost 5 bases, with 11 bases spanning the gap. Germline CDR1 SGHRS, CDR2 YFSETQ. There are 14 residues in the CDR3.

V is TRBV4-1 and J is TRBJ2-1, with D hard to call. The ends were cut back, 1 base at V and 0 bases at J, with 13 bases in the middle. Germline CDR1 and CDR2: MGHRA and YSYEKL. The CDR3 is made up of 17 amino acids. CDR3 sequence reads: CASSQANMGFSYNEQFF. The CDR3 DNA reads as TGCGCCAGCAGCCAAGCCAATATGGGGTTCTCCTACAATGAGCAGTTCTTC.